This T cell receptor beta chain emerged from a study of cytomegalovirus exposure and HLA in healthy donors. This clone was seen only once. Its antigen is unidentified. Germline V gene sequence: CDR1 LNHDA, CDR2 SQIVND (reference sequence). The CDR3 contains 14 residues. The J segment lost 4 bases and the V segment lost 1 base, leaving 3 bases of the junction unmatched. PCR involved 60 Vbeta and 13 Jbeta primers. Using immunoSEQ multiplex PCR, the repertoire was profiled, and TCRdb retains in-frame clones only, with some absent. The data show about 140,000 clones, with about 84% seen just once and about 2.4% held by the top ten. General study points: Some TCR beta chains (approximately 180 of them) were listed as cytomegalovirus-associated. V segments that were indistinguishable, TRBV6-2 and TRBV6-3 among them, were omitted from analysis. Previously analyzed data showed that most TCR beta V segments were productive at a frequency of about 87% or about 30%.

This chain connects TRBV19 to TRBJ2-5; 7 bases agree with TRBD2. The sample comprised PBMCs. This TCR came from a man aged 50 or older in good health and CMV-seronegative. CDR3 bases: TGTGCCAGTAGTATAGCCAGCGGGACAGAGACCCAGTACTTC. Protein: CASSIASGTETQYF.